A single sample is the source of the 3 T cell receptor beta chains below, sequenced in a study of blood T cell repertoires in COVID-19. Repertoires were generated with immunoSEQ multiplex PCR, while TCRdb's copy carries only in-frame clones and drops some. This table holds approximately 300,000 clones, 85% to 90% found once. Material: peripheral blood. The receptors derive from a woman aged 40 to 50 with acute or convalescent COVID-19.

V is TRBV19 and J is TRBJ2-1, with 8 nucleotides matching TRBD2. The CDR3 has 15 amino acids. Per the germline V gene, CDR1 is LNHDA and CDR2 is SQIVND (reference sequence). V was clipped by 4 bases and J by 9 bases; unmatched bases: 11. The DNA of the CDR3 is TGTGCCAGTAGTACGTCGGGGCGGGGGGTTGGTGAGCAGTTCTTC. This codes for CASSTSGRGVGEQFF.

This chain joins TRBV24-1 and TRBJ2-3, with TRBD1 matching 10 bases. This CDR3 comprises 16 residues. V was clipped by 8 bases and J by 3 bases; unmatched bases: 10. The germline gives CDR1 KGHDR, CDR2 SFDVKD. The CDR3 region has the DNA TGTGCCACCAAGACGACAGGGGGCAAGGGAACAGATACGCAGTATTTT. Translating it yields CATKTTGGKGTDTQYF.

The chain couples TRBV24-1 to TRBJ2-3, with a possible D match to TRBD1 (5 bases). Germline CDR1 KGHDR, CDR2 SFDVKD. This CDR3 comprises 15 residues. V lost 3 bases and J 3 bases, leaving 12 bases between the germline ends. The CDR3 reads CATSDRRVRTDTQYF. The DNA of the CDR3 is TGTGCCACCAGTGATCGCAGGGTTCGTACAGATACGCAGTATTTT.